This T cell receptor (beta chain) was sequenced during a study of control samples from healthy donors and cancer patients. The CDR3 is 14 residues long. The germline V gene encodes CDR1 SEHNR and CDR2 FQNEAQ (reference sequence). Trimming pared 5 bases from V and 4 bases from J, leaving 15 bases between. Here immunoSEQ multiplex PCR was the method, and the copy in TCRdb shows in-frame clones only, minus some. This sample carries just over 150,000 clones, 70% to 90% of them seen once, and the ten largest clones take around 12%. The source is a man aged 25-45 years in good health. The J gene is TRBJ2-7, the V gene TRBV7-9; TRBD1 might be the D (6 bases). Sequenced sample: blood. The CDR3 coding sequence is TGTGCCAGCAGCCGCCCCGGGACATTTTACGAGCAGTACTTC. It is translated as CASSRPGTFYEQYF.